The clone carrying this TCR beta chain showed up many times. TCRdb reprocessed the RT-PCR reads via MiXCR and lists one record per CDR3 protein. Of about 680,000 distinct CDR3 sequences detected, about 14% appear once; the ten largest clones hold 3.6%. With 5 bases clipped from V and 4 bases from J, the junction kept 5 bases outside the gene matches. Germline CDR1 is SNHLY and CDR2 is FYNNEI. This CDR3 has 15 residues. This rearrangement joins TRBV2 to TRBJ2-3, with 11 bases fitting TRBD2. This sequence was found in a female donor in good health, serving as a healthy control. Sequences were obtained from memory CD4+ T cells from blood. The CDR3 is CASSITSGSSDTQYF. CDR3 nucleotides: TGTGCCAGCAGTATAACTAGCGGGAGCTCAGATACGCAGTATTTT. The full variable domain, its missing parts supplied by reference TRBV2 and TRBJ2-3, is EPEVTQTPSHQVTQMGQEVILRCVPISNHLYFYWYRQILGQKVEFLVSFYNNEISEKSEIFDDQFSVERPDGSNFTLKIRSTKLEDSAMYFCASSITSGSSDTQYFGPGTRLTVL.